This T cell receptor (beta chain) is drawn from a study of T cell repertoires in cytomegalovirus infection. Study in general: Indicated by public TCR beta signatures were CMV infection and matching HLA type.

TCRdb re-called the reads through MiXCR, storing one row per CDR3 protein. The sample comprises some 920,000 distinct CDR3 sequences, 25% to 40% of which are singletons, and 13% rests with the top ten. On this clonotype: What it recognizes is unknown.

Notes on the study in general: What dominated the ex vivo response were HLA-C-restricted CMV-specific TCR beta clonotypes.

CDR3 length: 16 residues. Per germline, CDR1 MDHEN and CDR2 SYDVKM. Deletions cut 6 bases from V and 1 base from J, with 18 bases between. The source of this sequence is a human donor in good health (CMV status not recorded). Some clones in this sample may be carry-over from other donors' samples. Material: cultured CD8+ T cells from PBMCs, obtained from culture after CMV antigen stimulation. The chain combines TRBV28 with TRBJ1-1; D gene ambiguous. The CDR3 bases are TGTGCCAGCAGCCGCCAAGTGGGCGCATGGAACACTGAAGCTTTCTTT. Translation: CASSRQVGAWNTEAFF. Variable domain in full (rest from reference TRBV28 and TRBJ1-1): DVKVTQSSRYLVKRTGEKVFLECVQDMDHENMFWYRQDPGLGLRLIYFSYDVKMKEKGDIPEGYSVSREKKERFSLILESASTNQTSMYLCASSRQVGAWNTEAFFGQGTRLTVV.